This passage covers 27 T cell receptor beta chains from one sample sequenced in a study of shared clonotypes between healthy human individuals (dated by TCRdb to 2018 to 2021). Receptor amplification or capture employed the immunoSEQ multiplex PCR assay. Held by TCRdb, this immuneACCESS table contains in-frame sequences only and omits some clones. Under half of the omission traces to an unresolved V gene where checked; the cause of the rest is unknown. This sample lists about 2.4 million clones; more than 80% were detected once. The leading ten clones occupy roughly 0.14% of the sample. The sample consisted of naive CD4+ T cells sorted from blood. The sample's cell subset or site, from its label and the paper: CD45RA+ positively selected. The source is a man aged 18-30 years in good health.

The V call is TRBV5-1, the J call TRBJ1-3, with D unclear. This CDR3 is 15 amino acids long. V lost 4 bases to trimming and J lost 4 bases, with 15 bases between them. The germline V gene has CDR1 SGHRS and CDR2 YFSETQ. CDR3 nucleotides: TGCGCCAGCAGCGGCGGAGGTGAGACGGGAAACACCATATATTTT. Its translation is CASSGGGETGNTIYF.

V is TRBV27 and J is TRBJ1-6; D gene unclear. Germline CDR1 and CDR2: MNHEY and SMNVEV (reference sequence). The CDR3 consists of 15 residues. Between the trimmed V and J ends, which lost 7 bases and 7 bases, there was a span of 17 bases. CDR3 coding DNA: TGTGCCAGCATGGACGGGCGAGTGATGAATTCACCCCTCCACTTT. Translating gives CASMDGRVMNSPLHF.

The CDR3, as DNA: TGTGCCACCAGCAGAGACGACGAGGGGAACACCCAGTACTTC. Translating it yields CATSRDDEGNTQYF. The chain recombines TRBV15 with TRBJ2-5; D possibly uses TRBD1 or TRBD2 (5 bases each). The CDR3 has 14 residues. CDR1 and CDR2 (germline): LNHNV, YYDKDF (reference sequence). The germline V and J ends were trimmed by 0 bases and 8 bases, with 13 bases remaining between them.

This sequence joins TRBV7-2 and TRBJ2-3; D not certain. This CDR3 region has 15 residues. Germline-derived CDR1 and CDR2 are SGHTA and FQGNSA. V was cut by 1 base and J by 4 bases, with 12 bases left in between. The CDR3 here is CASSLVQSSADTQYF. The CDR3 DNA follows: TGTGCCAGCAGCTTAGTACAGAGCAGCGCAGATACGCAGTATTTT.

The CDR3 reads CAISDLLVGEQFF. The CDR3 region has the DNA TGTGCCATCAGTGATCTCCTAGTAGGTGAGCAGTTCTTC. The chain joins TRBV10-3 to TRBJ2-1; no definite D call. In germline, CDR1 is ENHRY, CDR2 SYGVKD. CDR3 length: 13 amino acids. V dropped 3 bases and J dropped 9 bases, with 12 bases sitting between them.

The CDR3 region is CASSQGGGLYEQYF. For the CDR3, the DNA is TGCGCCAGCAGCCAAGGAGGAGGACTCTACGAGCAGTACTTC. V is TRBV4-1 and J is TRBJ2-7, with a possible D match to TRBD2 (5 bases). The germline gives CDR1 MGHRA, CDR2 YSYEKL. CDR3 length: 14 amino acids. Trimming shortened V by 1 base and J by 3 bases, and 10 bases separated the two germline ends.

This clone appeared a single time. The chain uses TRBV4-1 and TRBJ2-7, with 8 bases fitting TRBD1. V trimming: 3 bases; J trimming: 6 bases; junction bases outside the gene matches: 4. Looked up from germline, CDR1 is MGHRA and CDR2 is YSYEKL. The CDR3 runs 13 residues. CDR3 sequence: CASSHADRAEQYF. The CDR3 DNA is TGCGCCAGCAGCCATGCGGACAGGGCCGAGCAGTACTTC.

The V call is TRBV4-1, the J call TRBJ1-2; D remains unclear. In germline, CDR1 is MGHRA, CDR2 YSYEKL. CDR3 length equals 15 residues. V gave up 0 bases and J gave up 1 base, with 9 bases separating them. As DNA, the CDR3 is TGCGCCAGCAGCCAAGATCCCGGATTTAACTATGGCTACACCTTC. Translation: CASSQDPGFNYGYTF.

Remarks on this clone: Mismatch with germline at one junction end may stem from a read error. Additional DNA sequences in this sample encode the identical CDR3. CDR3 amino acids: CASSVERAYNEQFF. CDR3 sequence (DNA): TGTGCCAGCAGCGTCGAGCGGGCCTACAATGAACAGTTCTTC. The chain combines TRBV9 with TRBJ2-1; D is possibly TRBD2 (6 bases). The germline gives CDR1 SGDLS, CDR2 YYNGEE. This CDR3 has 14 amino acids.

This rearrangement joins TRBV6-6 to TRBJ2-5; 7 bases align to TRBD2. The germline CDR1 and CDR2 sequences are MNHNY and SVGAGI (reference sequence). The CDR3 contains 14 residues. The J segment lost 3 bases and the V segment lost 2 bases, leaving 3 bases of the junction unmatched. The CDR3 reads CASSYGLAEETQYF. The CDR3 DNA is TGTGCCAGCAGTTACGGGCTAGCGGAAGAGACCCAGTACTTC.

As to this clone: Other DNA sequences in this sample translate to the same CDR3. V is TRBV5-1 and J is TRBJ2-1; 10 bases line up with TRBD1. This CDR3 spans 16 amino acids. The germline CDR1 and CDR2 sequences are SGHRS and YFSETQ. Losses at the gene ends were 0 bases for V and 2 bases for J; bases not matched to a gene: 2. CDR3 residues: CASSLGGTGAYNEQFF. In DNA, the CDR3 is TGCGCCAGCAGCTTGGGAGGGACAGGGGCCTACAATGAGCAGTTCTTC.

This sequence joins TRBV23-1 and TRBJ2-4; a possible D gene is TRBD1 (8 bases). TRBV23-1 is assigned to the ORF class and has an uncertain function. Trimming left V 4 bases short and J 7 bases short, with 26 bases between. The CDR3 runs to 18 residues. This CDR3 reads CASSPTPRTGRERNIQYF. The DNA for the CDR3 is TGCGCCAGCAGTCCCACCCCCCGGACAGGGAGGGAGCGGAACATTCAGTACTTC.

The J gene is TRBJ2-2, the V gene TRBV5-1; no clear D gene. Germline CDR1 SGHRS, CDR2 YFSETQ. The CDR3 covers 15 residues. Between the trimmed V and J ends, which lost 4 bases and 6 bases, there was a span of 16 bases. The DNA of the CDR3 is TGCGCCAGCAGCGATACACCGTTAAACGCCGGGGAGCTGTTTTTT. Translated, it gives CASSDTPLNAGELFF.

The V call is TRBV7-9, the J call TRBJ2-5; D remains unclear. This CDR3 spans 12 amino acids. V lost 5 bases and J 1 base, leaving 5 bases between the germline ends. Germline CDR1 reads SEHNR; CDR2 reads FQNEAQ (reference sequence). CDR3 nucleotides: TGTGCCAGCAGCCGTATCCAAGAGACCCAGTACTTC. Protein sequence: CASSRIQETQYF.

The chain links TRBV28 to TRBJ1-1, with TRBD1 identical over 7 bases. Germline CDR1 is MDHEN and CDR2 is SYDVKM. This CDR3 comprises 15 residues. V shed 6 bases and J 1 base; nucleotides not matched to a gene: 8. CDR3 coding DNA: TGTGCCAGCAGCAATCTGGGGACAGAGAACACTGAAGCTTTCTTT. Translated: CASSNLGTENTEAFF. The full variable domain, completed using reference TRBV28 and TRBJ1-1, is DVKVTQSSRYLVKRTGEKVFLECVQDMDHENMFWYRQDPGLGLRLIYFSYDVKMKEKGDIPEGYSVSREKKERFSLILESASTNQTSMYLCASSNLGTENTEAFFGQGTRLTVV.

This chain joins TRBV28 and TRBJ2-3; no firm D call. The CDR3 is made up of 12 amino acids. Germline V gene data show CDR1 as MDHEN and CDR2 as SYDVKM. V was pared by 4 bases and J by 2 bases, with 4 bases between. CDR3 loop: CASSSDTDTQYF. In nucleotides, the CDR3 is TGTGCCAGCAGTTCCGACACAGATACGCAGTATTTT.

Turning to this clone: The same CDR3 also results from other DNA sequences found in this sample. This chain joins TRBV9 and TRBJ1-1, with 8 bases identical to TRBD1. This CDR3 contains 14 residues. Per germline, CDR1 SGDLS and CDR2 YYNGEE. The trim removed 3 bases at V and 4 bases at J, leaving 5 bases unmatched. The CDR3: CASSASTGGTEAFF. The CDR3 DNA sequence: TGTGCCAGCAGCGCCTCAACAGGGGGCACTGAAGCTTTCTTT.

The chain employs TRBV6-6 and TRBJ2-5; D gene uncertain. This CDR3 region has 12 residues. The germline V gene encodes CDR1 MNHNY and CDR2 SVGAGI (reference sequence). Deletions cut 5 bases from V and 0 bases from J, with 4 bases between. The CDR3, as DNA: TGTGCCAGCAGTCGAGACCAAGAGACCCAGTACTTC. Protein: CASSRDQETQYF.

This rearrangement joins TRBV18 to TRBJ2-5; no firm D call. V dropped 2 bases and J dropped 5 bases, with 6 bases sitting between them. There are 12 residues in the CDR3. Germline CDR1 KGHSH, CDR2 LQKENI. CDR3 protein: CASSPMRETQYF. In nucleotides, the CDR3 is TGTGCCAGCTCACCAATGCGGGAGACCCAGTACTTC.

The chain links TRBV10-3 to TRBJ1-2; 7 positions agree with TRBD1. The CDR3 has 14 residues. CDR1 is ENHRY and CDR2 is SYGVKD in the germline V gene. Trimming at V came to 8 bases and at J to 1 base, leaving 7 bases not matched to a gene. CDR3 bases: TGTGCCATCTGGCGGGGACAGCGTAACTATGGCTACACCTTC. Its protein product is CAIWRGQRNYGYTF.

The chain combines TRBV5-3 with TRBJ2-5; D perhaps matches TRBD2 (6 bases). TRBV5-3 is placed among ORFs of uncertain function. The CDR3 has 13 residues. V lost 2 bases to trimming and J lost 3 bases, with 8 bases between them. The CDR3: CARSFREKETQYF. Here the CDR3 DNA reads TGTGCCAGAAGCTTCCGGGAGAAAGAGACCCAGTACTTC.

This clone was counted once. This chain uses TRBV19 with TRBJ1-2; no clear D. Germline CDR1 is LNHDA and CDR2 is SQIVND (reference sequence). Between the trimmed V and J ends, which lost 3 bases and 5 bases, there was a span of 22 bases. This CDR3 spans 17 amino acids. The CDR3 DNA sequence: TGTGCCAGTAGTATTTCCGCCTTACCAACTCTCCCGTATGGCTACACCTTC. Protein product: CASSISALPTLPYGYTF.

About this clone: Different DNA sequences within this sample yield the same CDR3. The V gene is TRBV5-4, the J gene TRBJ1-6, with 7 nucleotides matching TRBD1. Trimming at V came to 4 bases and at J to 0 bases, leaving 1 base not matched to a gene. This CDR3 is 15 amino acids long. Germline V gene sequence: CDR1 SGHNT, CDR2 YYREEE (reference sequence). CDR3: CASSPGGSYNSPLHF. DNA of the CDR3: TGTGCCAGCAGCCCAGGGGGCTCCTATAATTCACCCCTCCACTTT.

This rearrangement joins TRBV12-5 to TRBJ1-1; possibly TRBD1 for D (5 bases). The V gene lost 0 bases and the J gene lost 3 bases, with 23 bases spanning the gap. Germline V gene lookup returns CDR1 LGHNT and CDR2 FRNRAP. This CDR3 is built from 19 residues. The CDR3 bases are TGTGCTAGTGGTTTGGTAAGTAAGTCGAGAGGGGAAGAAGACACTGAAGCTTTCTTT. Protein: CASGLVSKSRGEEDTEAFF. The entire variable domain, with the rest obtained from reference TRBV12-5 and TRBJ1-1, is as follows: DARVTQTPRHKVTEMGQEVTMRCQPILGHNTVFWYRQTMMQGLELLAYFRNRAPLDDSGMPKDRFSAEMPDATLATLKIQPSEPRDSAVYFCASGLVSKSRGEEDTEAFFGQGTRLTVV.

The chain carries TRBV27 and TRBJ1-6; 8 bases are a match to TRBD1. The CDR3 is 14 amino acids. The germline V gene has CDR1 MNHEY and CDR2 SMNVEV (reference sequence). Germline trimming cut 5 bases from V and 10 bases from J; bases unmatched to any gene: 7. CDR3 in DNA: TGTGCCAGCAGTGCCGGACAGGGTAGATCACCCCTCCACTTT. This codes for CASSAGQGRSPLHF.

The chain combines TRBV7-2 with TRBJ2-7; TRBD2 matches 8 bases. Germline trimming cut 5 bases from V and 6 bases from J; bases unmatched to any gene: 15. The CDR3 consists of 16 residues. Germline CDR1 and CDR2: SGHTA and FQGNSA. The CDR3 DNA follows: TGTGCCAGCAGCGAACGTCCAGCGGGAGTTGCTGGCGAGCAGTACTTC. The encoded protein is CASSERPAGVAGEQYF.

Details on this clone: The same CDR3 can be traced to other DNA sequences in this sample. The CDR3 reads CSAGLEQFF. CDR3 in DNA: TGCAGCGCAGGACTAGAGCAGTTCTTC. V gene TRBV29-1 combines with J gene TRBJ2-1, with D possibly TRBD2 on 6 matching bases. Per germline, CDR1 SQVTM and CDR2 ANQGSEA. CDR3 size: 9 residues. V lost 7 bases, J lost 10 bases, and 8 bases lay in between.